Listed below are T cell receptor beta chains from one sample, sequenced in a study of cytomegalovirus exposure and HLA in healthy donors. Sequencing was performed with immunoSEQ multiplex PCR; in TCRdb, only in-frame clones are kept and a portion is missing. The profile shows 120,000 or so clones, 60% to 85% of them singletons. Source material: PBMCs. These TCRs come from a man aged 25 to 45 in good health and CMV-seronegative. CDR3s include the opening cysteine and the closing phenylalanine or tryptophan. D genes are given only for firm matches. Clone size is given for some rows only: seen once, a few or many times, or a class if the clone is expanded.

TRBJ2-1,.,.,TRBV2,TGTGCCAGCAGTGAACTTGGACAGTACAATGAGCAGTTCTTC,CASSELGQYNEQFF
TRBJ2-5,.,.,TRBV7-9,TGTGCCAGCGAAGTCTCGAGGGCCCGGAACCAAGAGACCCAGTACTTC,CASEVSRARNQETQYF
TRBJ2-7,.,.,TRBV19,TGTGCCAGTAGTAGGTTCGGAGTACCGGGGTACGAGCAGTACTTC,CASSRFGVPGYEQYF
TRBJ2-3,.,TRBD2,TRBV6-6,TGTGCCAGCAGTAGCGGGAGGGCTGGAGATACGCAGTATTTT,CASSSGRAGDTQYF
TRBJ1-4,.,.,TRBV28,TGTGCCAGCACCCCCGGCAGGGTAGATGAAAAACTGTTTTTT,CASTPGRVDEKLFF
TRBJ2-5,.,TRBD1,TRBV2,TGTGCCAGCAACGGACAGGGGGGGGAGACCCAGTACTTC,CASNGQGGETQYF
TRBJ1-1,.,.,TRBV5-1,TGCGCCAGCAGCCCCTTTGGAGGGGTCGACACTGAAGCTTTCTTT,CASSPFGGVDTEAFF
TRBJ1-3,.,.,TRBV28,TGTGCCAGCAGATCACTGGTCTACACCATATATTTT,CASRSLVYTIYF
TRBJ2-3,.,TRBD1,TRBV7-9,TGTGCCAGCAGCTTAGCAGGGGGCGCAGATACGCAGTATTTT,CASSLAGGADTQYF
TRBJ2-1,.,TRBD2,TRBV9,TGTGCCAGCAGCGAAGGGACTAGAGGGCATGAGCAGTTCTTC,CASSEGTRGHEQFF
TRBJ1-5,.,TRBD1,TRBV15,TGTGCCACCAGCAGAGATCGGATAGGGGGCACTCAGCCCCAGCATTTT,CATSRDRIGGTQPQHF
TRBJ1-1,.,.,TRBV9,TGTGCCAGCAGCGTAGTTGACAGGATGAACACTGAAGCTTTCTTT,CASSVVDRMNTEAFF
TRBJ1-1,once,.,TRBV9,TGTGCCAGCAGTTGGGGGGACTCCGTGAACACTGAAGCTTTCTTT,CASSWGDSVNTEAFF
TRBJ2-5,.,.,TRBV6-5,TGTGCCAGCACCTGGGACTTCCGGGAGACCCAGTACTTC,CASTWDFRETQYF
TRBJ1-1,.,.,TRBV9,TGTGCCAGCAGCGTAGGGACAGCACCAACTGAAGCTTTCTTT,CASSVGTAPTEAFF
TRBJ1-1,.,.,TRBV7-2,TGTGCCAGCAGCTCCCCGGGGAGGACTGAAGCTTTCTTT,CASSSPGRTEAFF
TRBJ2-7,.,.,TRBV27,TGTGCCAGCAGTTTACCGAGTTCCTACGAGCAGTACTTC,CASSLPSSYEQYF
TRBJ2-7,.,.,TRBV27,TGTGCCAGCAGTATTTACTACGGCAACGAGCAGTACTTC,CASSIYYGNEQYF
TRBJ1-1,.,.,TRBV28,TGTGCCAGCATCCTAGGGGGTAGATCTGAAGCTTTCTTT,CASILGGRSEAFF
TRBJ2-5,.,.,TRBV14,TGTGCCAGCAGCGAGGTGGGAGAGACCCAGTACTTC,CASSEVGETQYF
TRBJ2-6,.,.,TRBV15,TGTGCCACCAGCAGGCCCCGGGCAGGGGTTGGGGCCAACGTCCTGACTTTC,CATSRPRAGVGANVLTF
TRBJ1-1,.,.,TRBV7-8,TGTGCCAGCACCTCCCCTTTACAGGGCCCCACTGAAGCTTTCTTT,CASTSPLQGPTEAFF